This T cell receptor (beta chain) stems from a study of T cell responses to AZD1222 COVID-19 vaccine. Study conclusions and caveats: A reported finding is that nearly half of spike-specific TCRs target unmutated variant regions. The peak T cell response came first, and repertoires were sampled only after it. AZD1222 recipients seropositive at baseline numbered only 5 or 6. Regions 160-218 and 743-854 held dominance among vaccine-associated CD4 TCRs, which spanned spike.

Of note for this clone: What it binds is not known.

The protocol was immunoSEQ multiplex PCR, while the TCRdb copy is restricted to in-frame clones and leaves out a portion. The sample gives 150,000 or so clones, under 95% of which show up once; roughly 5.5% is in the top ten. The TCR sequence derives from an adult in good health. This specimen was peripheral blood, taken on day 0 of AZD1222 vaccination.

CDR3 sequence: CASKAGATTEAFF. DNA for the CDR3: TGTGCCAGCAAGGCGGGGGCGACCACTGAAGCTTTCTTT. The J gene is TRBJ1-1, the V gene TRBV12-3 or TRBV12-4; a weak D match, TRBD1 (6 bases). Trimming removed 7 bases at V and 4 bases at J, with 13 bases between. The CDR3 has 13 amino acids.